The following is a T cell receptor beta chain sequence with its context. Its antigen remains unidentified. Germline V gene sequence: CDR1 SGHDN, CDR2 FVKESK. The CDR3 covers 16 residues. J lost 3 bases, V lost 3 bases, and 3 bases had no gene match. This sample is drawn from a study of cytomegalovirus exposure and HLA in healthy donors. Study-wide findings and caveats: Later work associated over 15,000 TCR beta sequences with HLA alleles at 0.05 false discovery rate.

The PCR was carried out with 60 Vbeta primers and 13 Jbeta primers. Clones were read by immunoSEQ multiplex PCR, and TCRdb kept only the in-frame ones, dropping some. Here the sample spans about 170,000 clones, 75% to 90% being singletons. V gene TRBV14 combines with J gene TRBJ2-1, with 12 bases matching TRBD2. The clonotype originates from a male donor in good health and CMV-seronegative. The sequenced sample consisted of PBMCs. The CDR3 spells CASSHLTSGSYNEQFF. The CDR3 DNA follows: TGTGCCAGCAGCCACCTGACTAGCGGGAGCTACAATGAGCAGTTCTTC.